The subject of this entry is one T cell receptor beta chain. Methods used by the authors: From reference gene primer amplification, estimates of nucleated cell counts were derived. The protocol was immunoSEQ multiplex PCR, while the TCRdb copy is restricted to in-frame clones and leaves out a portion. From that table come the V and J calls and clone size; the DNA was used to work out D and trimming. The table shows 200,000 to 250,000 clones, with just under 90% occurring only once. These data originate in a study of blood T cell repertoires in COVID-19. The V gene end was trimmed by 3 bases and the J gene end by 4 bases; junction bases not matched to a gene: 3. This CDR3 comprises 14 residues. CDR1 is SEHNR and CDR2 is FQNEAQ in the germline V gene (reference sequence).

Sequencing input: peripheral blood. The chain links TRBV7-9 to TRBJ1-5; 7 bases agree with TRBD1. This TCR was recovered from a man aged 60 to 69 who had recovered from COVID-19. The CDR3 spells CASSFGQANQPQHF. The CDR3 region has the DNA TGTGCCAGCAGCTTCGGACAGGCAAATCAGCCCCAGCATTTT.